The rows below give T cell receptor beta chains drawn from one sample of a study of T cells after yellow fever vaccination. Each CDR3 protein gets one entry after TCRdb re-called the 5' RACE reads with MiXCR. The sample comprises some 340,000 distinct CDR3 sequences, about 10% of which are singletons, and approximately 3% rests with the top ten. Sequencing was performed on CD4+ T cells sorted from PBMCs, taken 45 days after the yellow fever booster vaccination. Receptors originate from a man between 18 and 29 years old who received the YFV17D yellow fever vaccine. CDR3s include the opening cysteine and the closing phenylalanine or tryptophan. The D gene is left open where the match is weak. For some rows the clone size is stated as once, few or many, or as a class when expanded; others skip it.

v_gene,abundance,d_gene,j_gene,CDR3nt,CDR3aa
TRBV7-8,-,-,TRBJ2-3,TGTGCCAGCAGCTGGCAGGAAATCGACACAGATACGCAGTATTTT,CASSWQEIDTDTQYF
TRBV3-1,-,-,TRBJ2-5,TGTGCCAGCAGCCAAGATTGGCAGGGCCTCCAAGAGACCCAGTACTTC,CASSQDWQGLQETQYF
TRBV20-1,-,TRBD1,TRBJ2-5,TGCAGTGGGATCGTGCGGGACAGGGGTAGGGAGACCCAGTACTTC,CSGIVRDRGRETQYF
TRBV12-3/TRBV12-4,-,TRBD1,TRBJ2-3,TGTGCCAGCAGTTTGTCCGAGACAGGGATGTATTTT,CASSLSETGMYF
TRBV7-2,few,TRBD2,TRBJ2-2,TGTGCCAGCAGGGCGGGGGGAACGAACACCGGGGAGCTGTTTTTT,CASRAGGTNTGELFF
TRBV2,few,-,TRBJ2-2,TGTGCCAGCAGTGGACAGGAGCACACCGGGGAGCTGTTTTTT,CASSGQEHTGELFF
TRBV18,-,-,TRBJ2-3,TGTGCCAGCTCACCTCCTCCCATGGCAGATACGCAGTATTTT,CASSPPPMADTQYF
TRBV5-1,many,-,TRBJ2-1,TGCGCCAGCAGCTTGTTACAGGGTAGCTCTGAGCAGTTCTTC,CASSLLQGSSEQFF
TRBV7-9,few,-,TRBJ1-2,TGTGCCAGCAGCTTACCCGACAGGCTTGGGGGTGGCTACACCTTC,CASSLPDRLGGGYTF
TRBV6-1,few,TRBD2,TRBJ2-1,TGTGCCAGCTGTACCGGGACTAGCGGGGCGAATGAGCAGTTCTTC,CASCTGTSGANEQFF
TRBV6-2/TRBV6-3,-,TRBD2,TRBJ2-1,TGTGCCAGCGCTGGGACTAGCGGGGGGTACAATGAGCAGTTCTTC,CASAGTSGGYNEQFF
TRBV7-2,-,TRBD1,TRBJ1-2,TGTGCCAGCAGCCCCTCGTTTAGGGGGCATGGGTATGGCTACACCTTC,CASSPSFRGHGYGYTF
TRBV5-1,-,TRBD1,TRBJ1-5,TGCGCCAGCAGCTTGGAGACAGGGTCTCAGCCCCAGCATTTT,CASSLETGSQPQHF
TRBV11-2,few,-,TRBJ2-3,TGTGCCAGCGGGCGGTCAGATACGCAGTATTTT,CASGRSDTQYF